This T cell receptor beta chain was found in a study of blood T cell repertoires in COVID-19. Study overall: COVID-19 samples, acute and convalescent, were from the United States, Italy and Spain.

In Seattle, patients joined the study during active infection and were tracked longitudinally. Assay used: immunoSEQ multiplex PCR; TCRdb lists only in-frame clones, some missing. The data show some 240,000 clones, 85% seen once. The germline V gene has CDR1 SGHTA and CDR2 FQGNSA. The CDR3 sequence is 14 residues long. V lost 4 bases, J lost 6 bases, and 7 bases stayed unmatched. The material sequenced was peripheral blood. The gene calls are TRBV7-2 and TRBJ1-1; 8 bases map to TRBD1. The TCR comes from a woman between 65 and 79 years old with COVID-19, enrolled during active disease. CDR3 nucleotide sequence: TGTGCCAGCAGCTCCCAGACAGGGGTAGCTGAAGCTTTCTTT. Protein: CASSSQTGVAEAFF.